This TCR beta chain was documented in a study of a mutant IDH1 vaccine in newly diagnosed glioma. About the research overall: Treated patients, around 60% male and roughly 40% female, averaged about 40 years of age. Previous care, which was radiotherapy, temozolomide, or both, most often involved both.

This sample's time point: week 5, during vaccination. Doses consisted of 300 ug of mutant IDH1 20-mer peptide each, paired with topical imiquimod. Profiling relied on immunoSEQ multiplex PCR, and the TCRdb table lists in-frame clones only, not all of them. The sample carries tens of thousands of clones, roughly nine tenths recorded once. As concerns this clone: Its antigen is as yet unknown.

This CDR3 is 15 amino acids long. Trimming took 1 base from V and 5 from J; bases not matched to a gene: 6. Germline V gene data show CDR1 as SGHVS and CDR2 as FQNEAQ. The sequencing here drew on PBMCs, taken from a glioma patient whose treatment included an IDH1 peptide vaccine. This chain links TRBV7-8 with TRBJ2-7; 9 nucleotides line up with TRBD2. This TCR came from a woman aged 45-59 years with glioma. The CDR3 bases are TGTGCCAGCAGCTTAGGGCGGGAGGGCCGGAACGAGCAGTACTTC. Translating it yields CASSLGREGRNEQYF.